These T cell receptor beta chains were read from a single sample in a study of Graves' ophthalmopathy and Graves' hyperthyroidism. TCRdb called the multiplex PCR reads again in MiXCR, with one record for every CDR3 protein. The repertoire holds hundreds of thousands of distinct CDR3 sequences, 22% seen once, with around 7% in the top ten. The specimen was peripheral blood. These receptor sequences come from a woman aged 18-30 years with stable Graves' hyperthyroidism. Some clones in this sample may be carry-over from other donors' samples. Both conserved end residues are part of each CDR3. The D gene is left open where the match is weak. Only some rows state a clone size, as once, few, many or a class for expanded clones.

D	V	size	J	CDR3	DNA
TRBD2	TRBV2	many	TRBJ2-7	CASSENGLVGRKVEQYF	TGTGCCAGCAGTGAGAACGGACTAGTGGGGAGAAAAGTCGAGCAGTACTTC
.	TRBV5-1	.	TRBJ1-1	CASSLEGGTNTEAFF	TGCGCCAGCAGCTTGGAGGGGGGAACGAACACTGAAGCTTTCTTT
.	TRBV2	many	TRBJ2-5	CASSEWRDQETQYF	TGTGCCAGCAGTGAATGGAGGGATCAAGAGACCCAGTACTTC
.	TRBV11-2	many	TRBJ2-7	CASSLDGVGVPVEQYF	TGTGCCAGCAGCTTAGATGGGGTCGGGGTCCCAGTTGAGCAGTACTTC
.	TRBV7-9	many	TRBJ1-5	CASSTLKDQPQHF	TGTGCCAGCAGCACGCTAAAAGATCAGCCCCAGCATTTT
.	TRBV19	.	TRBJ1-2	CASLSSQGPGYTF	TGTGCCAGTCTCTCTTCTCAGGGACCTGGCTACACCTTC
.	TRBV28	.	TRBJ1-6	CAATASRGSPLHF	TGTGCCGCGACCGCCAGCCGGGGGTCACCCCTCCACTTT
TRBD1	TRBV27	.	TRBJ1-6	CASSPDRFLYGNSPLHF	TGTGCCAGCAGTCCGGACAGGTTCCTTTATGGAAATTCACCCCTCCACTTT
TRBD1	TRBV6-2/TRBV6-3	.	TRBJ2-2	CASDRGRNTGELFF	TGTGCCAGTGACAGGGGCCGGAACACCGGGGAGCTGTTTTTT
.	TRBV2	many	TRBJ1-5	CASRTGNQPQHF	TGTGCCAGCAGAACAGGGAATCAGCCCCAGCATTTT
TRBD1	TRBV6-1	.	TRBJ1-5	CASSRTGGQYQPQHF	TGTGCCAGCAGTCGGACAGGGGGTCAATATCAGCCCCAGCATTTT
TRBD1	TRBV6-1	many	TRBJ1-1	CASRILGQVHFAFF	TGTGCCAGCAGGATCTTGGGACAGGTTCATTTCGCTTTCTTT
TRBD1	TRBV6-5	many	TRBJ1-5	CASRATGGNQPQHF	TGTGCCAGCAGAGCGACAGGGGGTAATCAGCCCCAGCATTTT
.	TRBV29-1	.	TRBJ1-5	CSVGQGPDQPQHF	TGCAGCGTTGGCCAGGGCCCCGATCAGCCCCAGCATTTT
.	TRBV10-3	few	TRBJ2-2	CAIGPNTGELFF	TGTGCCATCGGGCCGAACACCGGGGAGCTGTTTTTT
.	TRBV6-2/TRBV6-3	many	TRBJ2-7	CASSYSSSYEQYF	TGTGCCAGCAGTTACTCATCCTCATACGAGCAGTACTTC
TRBD1	TRBV28	many	TRBJ2-7	CASRDRVMGEQYF	TGTGCCAGCAGGGACAGGGTGATGGGCGAGCAGTACTTC
.	TRBV7-6	many	TRBJ2-5	CASIGGDGETQYF	TGTGCCAGCATCGGGGGAGATGGAGAGACCCAGTACTTC
.	TRBV10-3	many	TRBJ2-7	CAISRNSGYEQYF	TGTGCCATCAGTAGGAATTCTGGATACGAGCAGTACTTC
TRBD1	TRBV6-2/TRBV6-3	many	TRBJ2-7	CASRKIPGQDSYEQYF	TGTGCCAGCAGGAAAATCCCGGGACAGGACTCCTACGAGCAGTACTTC
.	TRBV30	.	TRBJ1-5	CAWGVGGDQPQHF	TGTGCCTGGGGAGTGGGGGGAGATCAGCCCCAGCATTTT
.	TRBV27	many	TRBJ1-3	CASSRGSSGNTIYF	TGTGCCAGCAGCCGAGGGAGCTCTGGAAACACCATATATTTT
.	TRBV6-2/TRBV6-3	many	TRBJ2-7	CASSYNAGQSPYEQYF	TGTGCCAGCAGTTACAACGCGGGACAGAGTCCCTACGAGCAGTACTTC
.	TRBV19	many	TRBJ1-1	CASSIGSLSTEAFF	TGTGCCAGTAGTATAGGTTCACTGAGCACTGAAGCTTTCTTT
.	TRBV29-1	many	TRBJ2-5	CSVELGRSQYF	TGCAGCGTTGAACTGGGGCGGTCCCAGTACTTC
.	TRBV3-1	many	TRBJ1-1	CASSQDLNTKAFF	TGTGCCAGCAGCCAAGACCTGAACACTAAAGCTTTCTTT
.	TRBV6-1	many	TRBJ1-1	CASRRDNTEAFF	TGTGCCAGCAGACGGGACAACACTGAAGCTTTCTTT
.	TRBV28	.	TRBJ2-7	CASTMTGTPRNEQYF	TGTGCCAGCACCATGACCGGGACACCAAGGAACGAGCAGTACTTC
.	TRBV6-2/TRBV6-3	many	TRBJ2-6	CASSYRRVSGTNVLTF	TGTGCCAGCAGTTACCGTCGGGTCTCTGGGACCAACGTCCTGACTTTC
.	TRBV20-1	many	TRBJ1-1	CSATPPGLDTEAFF	TGCAGTGCTACCCCCCCCGGGCTCGACACTGAAGCTTTCTTT
.	TRBV20-1	few	TRBJ1-3	CSAIRRWGNTIYF	TGCAGTGCTATCAGAAGGTGGGGAAACACCATATATTTT
.	TRBV6-1	many	TRBJ1-1	CASSEFGVPEAFF	TGTGCCAGCAGTGAATTCGGGGTCCCTGAAGCTTTCTTT
.	TRBV28	.	TRBJ1-5	CASSSTGIDSNQPQHF	TGTGCCAGCAGTTCAACAGGAATAGATAGCAATCAGCCCCAGCATTTT
TRBD1	TRBV18	few	TRBJ1-5	CASRDRGPFYYSNQPQHF	TGTGCCAGCCGGGACAGGGGGCCATTCTATTATAGCAATCAGCCCCAGCATTTT